This T cell receptor (beta chain) derives from a study of T cell clonality in common variable immunodeficiency. This clone was counted many times. The read terminates 3 residues ahead of where the CDR3 ends, so the germline J gene completes it. Heparinized whole blood, 5 to 8 ml, came from each donor. V was shortened by 5 bases and J by 0 bases, with 8 bases between the two germline ends. CDR3 length equals 12 residues. Germline V gene lookup returns CDR1 DFQATT and CDR2 SNEGSKA (reference sequence). This table comes from immunoSEQ multiplex PCR, and its TCRdb copy is limited to in-frame clones, with some not included. The sample presents tens of thousands of clones, none singletons.

The specimen sequenced was peripheral blood mononuclear cells. V is TRBV20-1 and J is TRBJ2-7; D gene uncertain. This TCR derives from a person aged 18-70 years in good health. The CDR3 is CSAFLNSYEQYF. The sequenced CDR3 bases are TGCAGTGCTTTCCTAAACTCCTACGAG.